The rows below give T cell receptor beta chains drawn from one sample of a study of blood T cell repertoires in COVID-19. The data were produced by immunoSEQ multiplex PCR, yet TCRdb's version contains in-frame clones alone and is incomplete. The table has about 230,000 clones, approximately 87% seen once. Sequences were obtained from peripheral blood. These receptors all stem from a woman between 70 and 85 years old with active or convalescent COVID-19. Each CDR3 is given with its conserved first and last residue. D genes are given only for firm matches. The size entry is marked missing in some rows and otherwise reads once, few, many or a size class.

>TRBV20-1|TRBJ2-5|NA|NA
CSSSPQETQYF
TGCAGTAGCTCGCCCCAAGAGACCCAGTACTTC
>TRBV9|TRBJ1-1|NA|NA
CASSVATVNTEAFF
TGTGCCAGCAGCGTAGCAACAGTGAACACTGAAGCTTTCTTT
>TRBV10-3|TRBJ1-1|NA|few
CAISRAGENTEAFF
TGTGCCATCTCACGGGCAGGGGAGAACACTGAAGCTTTCTTT
>TRBV19|TRBJ1-2|NA|NA
CASSTTHRDFLYGYTF
TGTGCCAGTAGTACCACCCACCGGGACTTCCTTTATGGCTACACCTTC
>TRBV29-1|TRBJ1-1|NA|NA
CSVVSFGNTEAFF
TGCAGCGTTGTGAGTTTCGGGAACACTGAAGCTTTCTTT
>TRBV5-1|TRBJ2-5|TRBD2|NA
CASSSTSGFPAQYF
TGCGCCAGCAGCTCGACTAGCGGGTTTCCGGCCCAGTACTTC
>TRBV6-2/TRBV6-3|TRBJ1-2|TRBD1|NA
CASSRTGVDYGYTF
TGTGCCAGCAGCCGGACAGGGGTGGACTATGGCTACACCTTC
>TRBV30|TRBJ1-6|NA|NA
CAWTLNRGGLENSPLHF
TGTGCCTGGACTCTAAACCGCGGGGGGCTGGAGAATTCACCCCTCCACTTT
>TRBV5-1|TRBJ2-5|NA|NA
CASSLSATYQETQYF
TGCGCCAGCAGCTTGAGCGCCACGTACCAAGAGACCCAGTACTTC
>TRBV5-1|TRBJ1-1|TRBD1|NA
CASSQVPGQGKAFF
TGCGCCAGCAGCCAAGTCCCGGGACAGGGAAAGGCTTTCTTT
>TRBV4-1|TRBJ1-6|TRBD1|once
CASSQVGQGNSPLHF
TGCGCCAGCAGCCAAGTGGGACAGGGAAATTCACCCCTCCACTTT
>TRBV27|TRBJ2-3|NA|NA
CASSLYAGVKPTDTQYF
TGTGCCAGCAGTTTATACGCCGGAGTTAAACCCACAGATACGCAGTATTTT
>TRBV18|TRBJ2-5|NA|once
CASTLLLAQETQYF
TGTGCCTCTACCCTCCTTTTAGCCCAAGAGACCCAGTACTTC
>TRBV7-9|TRBJ1-5|TRBD1|NA
CASSLRGTGDQPQHF
TGTGCCAGCAGCTTACGGGGGACAGGGGACCAGCCCCAGCATTTT
>TRBV7-3|TRBJ2-1|TRBD2|NA
CASSQAGGIYNEQFF
TGTGCCAGCAGCCAAGCGGGGGGAATTTACAATGAGCAGTTCTTC
>TRBV4-1|TRBJ1-4|NA|NA
CASRTGQSEKLFF
TGCGCCAGCAGAACCGGACAGAGCGAAAAACTGTTTTTT
>TRBV13|TRBJ2-7|NA|NA
CASSLGGEQYF
TGTGCCAGCAGCCTGGGGGGCGAGCAGTACTTC
>TRBV11-2|TRBJ1-1|TRBD1|few
CASSLTYPGQGAEAFF
TGTGCCAGCAGCTTAACTTATCCGGGACAGGGGGCTGAAGCTTTCTTT
>TRBV18|TRBJ2-7|TRBD1|NA
CASSPGQGGPYEQYF
TGTGCCAGCTCCCCTGGACAGGGCGGCCCCTACGAGCAGTACTTC
>TRBV28|TRBJ1-3|NA|NA
CASSSPWRASGNTIYF
TGTGCCAGCAGTTCTCCCTGGAGGGCCTCTGGAAACACCATATATTTT
>TRBV10-3|TRBJ1-1|NA|NA
CAISGTQRGTEAFF
TGTGCCATCAGTGGGACACAAAGAGGTACTGAAGCTTTCTTT
>TRBV15|TRBJ2-7|NA|NA
CATSSTREKQYF
TGTGCCACCAGCAGTACAAGGGAGAAGCAGTACTTC
>TRBV7-9|TRBJ2-7|NA|NA
CASSLVVRSYEQYF
TGTGCCAGCAGCTTAGTTGTGCGTTCCTACGAGCAGTACTTC
>TRBV2|TRBJ2-5|TRBD2|NA
CASSDGGVFETQYF
TGTGCCAGCAGTGATGGGGGGGTTTTCGAGACCCAGTACTTC
>TRBV7-9|TRBJ1-5|NA|NA
CASSLGDTYQPQHF
TGTGCCAGCAGCTTAGGGGACACCTATCAGCCCCAGCATTTT
>TRBV29-1|TRBJ2-1|NA|NA
CSVEDLARGTYNEQFF
TGCAGCGTTGAAGATTTGGCGCGAGGCACCTACAATGAGCAGTTCTTC
>TRBV10-2|TRBJ2-3|TRBD2|NA
CATSGGLAGDTDTQYF
TGCGCCACCTCAGGGGGACTAGCGGGAGACACAGATACGCAGTATTTT
>TRBV24-1|TRBJ1-5|NA|NA
CATSDLCPGSNQPQHF
TGTGCCACCAGTGATTTGTGCCCGGGAAGCAATCAGCCCCAGCATTTT
>TRBV3-1/TRBV3-2|TRBJ1-5|NA|NA
CASSQGGRPQHF
TGTGCCAGCAGCCAAGGGGGCCGGCCCCAGCATTTT
>TRBV27|TRBJ1-5|NA|once
CATRAGEGSGNQPQHF
TGTGCCACCAGGGCCGGGGAGGGATCGGGCAATCAGCCCCAGCATTTT
>TRBV5-1|TRBJ1-5|NA|NA
CASSLGGEGQPQHF
TGCGCCAGCAGCTTGGGGGGGGAAGGTCAGCCCCAGCATTTT